This T cell receptor (beta chain) was captured by sequencing in a study of OX40 agonist ivuxolimab in advanced cancers. Turning to this clone: Antigen specificity is unknown.

The junction had 9 bases not matched to a gene; V was cut back by 3 bases and J by 5 bases. The length of the CDR3 is 16 residues. Germline V CDR1 and CDR2: WSHSY, SAAADI. Enrollment shut out patients with autoimmune disease history or systemic immunosuppression. Sequenced by immunoSEQ multiplex PCR; TCRdb stores in-frame clones only, minus some. The sample yields approximately 74,000 clones, 82% seen once. Study-level points and caveats: Some nonresponders likewise displayed low normalized T-cell clonal expansion. Specificity for antigen went undetermined in the expanded peripheral T cells. At 0.1 to 3.0 mg/kg, CD4+ and CD8+ blood T cells expanded clonally by week 6.

The receptor was isolated from an adult with an advanced solid tumor such as melanoma, head and neck, liver or kidney cancer. The V and J genes are TRBV10-2 and TRBJ2-5; 10 bases fit TRBD2. The specimen was CD4+ or CD8+ T cells sorted from blood, collected in a trial of the OX40 agonist ivuxolimab. CDR3 DNA: TGCGCCAGCAGTGATGGATCTAGCGGGGGCGGGGAGACCCAGTACTTC. It specifies CASSDGSSGGGETQYF.